This entry lists 23 T cell receptor beta chains sequenced from one sample in a study of PD-1 blockade in mismatch repair-deficient tumors. Assay used: immunoSEQ multiplex PCR; TCRdb lists only in-frame clones, some missing. Of 77,000 or so clones in the sample, roughly 80% were seen once. This sample comprised peripheral blood, obtained 44 weeks after starting pembrolizumab. Every receptor here comes from an adult with mismatch repair-deficient cancer.

This clone appeared once. V usage is TRBV5-1 and J usage is TRBJ2-3; D gene unclear. Deletions cut 2 bases from V and 4 bases from J, with 8 bases between. Germline V gene data show CDR1 as SGHRS and CDR2 as YFSETQ. This CDR3 spans 13 amino acids. The CDR3 spells CASSFKGPDTQYF. In nucleotides, the CDR3 is TGCGCCAGCAGCTTTAAAGGTCCAGATACGCAGTATTTT.

The chain links TRBV29-1 to TRBJ1-1, with a tentative D call TRBD1 (6 bases). The V end was cut by 7 bases, the J end by 7 bases, with 16 bases between. CDR3 length: 12 amino acids. Looked up from germline, CDR1 is SQVTM and CDR2 is ANQGSEA. CDR3 sequence reads: CSAGKGEVEAFF. The CDR3 DNA is TGCAGCGCTGGCAAGGGGGAAGTTGAAGCTTTCTTT.

This clone was found once. The J gene is TRBJ1-3, the V gene TRBV14; 9 positions match TRBD1. The CDR3 has 16 residues. V shed 2 bases, J shed 2 bases, and the junction held 4 bases outside the gene matches. Germline CDR1 is SGHDN and CDR2 is FVKESK. The CDR3 sequence: CASSQLTGGPGNTIYF. The CDR3 DNA sequence: TGTGCCAGCAGCCAACTCACAGGGGGCCCTGGAAACACCATATATTTT.

The chain couples TRBV27 to TRBJ2-7; D is uncertain. V dropped 2 bases and J dropped 0 bases, with 5 bases sitting between them. The CDR3 runs to 13 residues. Germline V CDR1 and CDR2: MNHEY, SMNVEV (reference sequence). CDR3 in DNA: TGTGCCAGCAGTTTACGGGCCTCCTACGAGCAGTACTTC. It yields the protein CASSLRASYEQYF.

The chain has TRBV4-2 and TRBJ1-1; D remains unclear. Trimming took 4 bases from V and 0 from J, leaving 9 bases between them. CDR3 size: 14 residues. Germline V lookup: CDR1 LGHNA, CDR2 YNFKEQ. CDR3 region: CASSPTPMNTEAFF. CDR3 sequence (DNA): TGTGCCAGCAGCCCTACGCCCATGAACACTGAAGCTTTCTTT.

This clone was detected only a few times. This sequence joins TRBV19 and TRBJ2-7; D is possibly TRBD2 (6 bases). Germline assignment: CDR1 LNHDA and CDR2 SQIVND (reference sequence). Trimming pared 6 bases from V and 4 bases from J, leaving 22 bases between. The CDR3 length is 16 residues. CDR3 nucleotides: TGTGCCAGTAGCGGCACGGTGGGAGGAGGGCCATACGAGCAGTACTTC. Amino acid sequence: CASSGTVGGGPYEQYF.

CDR3 DNA sequence: TGTGCCAGCAGCTTAGGGGGGGCAAACACTGAAGCTTTCTTT. Translating it yields CASSLGGANTEAFF. The chain carries TRBV11-3 and TRBJ1-1, with D maybe TRBD1 (6 bases). The germline CDR1 and CDR2 sequences are SGHNT and YENEEA. This CDR3 region has 14 residues. The V end lost 1 base, the J end lost 2 bases, and 8 bases lay between the germline ends.

The sample holds one count of this clone. The chain recombines TRBV19 with TRBJ2-1; TRBD2 matches 12 bases. Germline V gene data show CDR1 as LNHDA and CDR2 as SQIVND (reference sequence). Germline trimming cut 1 base from V and 7 bases from J; bases unmatched to any gene: 8. This CDR3 has 17 residues. CDR3 in amino acids: CASSIGLAGGISNEQFF. The CDR3, as DNA: TGTGCCAGTAGTATAGGGCTAGCGGGAGGGATATCGAATGAGCAGTTCTTC. Using reference TRBV19 and TRBJ2-1 for the parts outside the CDR3, the full variable domain is DGGITQSPKYLFRKEGQNVTLSCEQNLNHDAMYWYRQDPGQGLRLIYYSQIVNDFQKGDIAEGYSVSREKKESFPLTVTSAQKNPTAFYLCASSIGLAGGISNEQFFGPGTRLTVL.

This clone was seen a few times. The gene calls are TRBV30 and TRBJ2-7; D is perhaps TRBD1 (6 bases). Germline V gives CDR1 GTSNPN, CDR2 SVGIG (reference sequence). There are 13 residues in the CDR3. V lost 2 bases and J lost 12, with 20 bases in between. The CDR3 spells CAWSIVGQGLRYF. In DNA, the CDR3 is TGTGCCTGGAGTATAGTGGGGCAGGGGCTCAGGTACTTC.

The chain joins TRBV5-6 to TRBJ1-2, with TRBD1 as a possible D gene (5 bases). The CDR3 contains 14 residues. V was pared by 6 bases and J by 7 bases, with 19 bases between. Germline loops: CDR1 SGHDT, CDR2 YYEEEE. The CDR3 protein is CASTSARGEGGYTF. The CDR3 DNA is TGTGCCAGCACCTCCGCGCGGGGGGAGGGTGGCTACACCTTC.

J is TRBJ2-2 and V is TRBV5-8; no firm D call. Trimming pared 0 bases from V and 2 bases from J, leaving 17 bases between. This CDR3 region has 18 residues. The germline gives CDR1 SGHTS, CDR2 YDEGEE. As DNA, the CDR3 is TGTGCCAGCAGCTTGGGCCTACTGCAGTACCTAAACACCGGGGAGCTGTTTTTT. Amino acid sequence: CASSLGLLQYLNTGELFF. The variable domain in full, completed from reference TRBV5-8 and TRBJ2-2, reads EAGVTQSPTHLIKTRGQQATLRCSPISGHTSVYWYQQALGLGLQFLLWYDEGEERNRGNFPPRFSGRQFPNYSSELNVNALELEDSALYLCASSLGLLQYLNTGELFFGEGSRLTVL.

About this clone: Distinct nucleotide sequences in the sample also encode this CDR3. The gene calls are TRBV29-1 and TRBJ1-1; TRBD1 matches at 7 bases. CDR1 and CDR2 from the germline V gene are SQVTM and ANQGSEA. The ends lost 4 bases at V and 1 base at J; junction bases unmatched: 3. The CDR3 extends over 13 amino acids. The CDR3 spells CSVVRDRNTEAFF. In nucleotides, the CDR3 is TGCAGCGTTGTTCGGGACAGGAACACTGAAGCTTTCTTT.

V and J are TRBV10-1 and TRBJ1-3, with TRBD1 matching over 7 bases. Germline CDR1 reads WNHNN; CDR2 reads SYGVQD (reference sequence). CDR3 size: 15 residues. Unmatched junction bases numbered 4, after V lost 5 bases and J lost 0 bases. The CDR3 protein is CASSQQGTSGNTIYF. In DNA, the CDR3 is TGCGCCAGCAGTCAACAGGGGACCTCTGGAAACACCATATATTTT.

The sample holds one count of this clone. The genes are TRBV27 and TRBJ2-6; D ambiguous. V was clipped by 6 bases and J by 4 bases, with 10 bases between them. This CDR3 has 14 amino acids. Germline CDR1 is MNHEY and CDR2 is SMNVEV (reference sequence). CDR3 sequence: CASRDNAGANVLTF. The CDR3 nucleotides read TGTGCCAGCAGGGATAACGCAGGGGCCAACGTCCTGACTTTC.

In this sample, this clone turned up a few times. The rearrangement uses TRBV5-6 and TRBJ2-7; D unresolved. The CDR3 runs to 13 residues. Germline V lookup: CDR1 SGHDT, CDR2 YYEEEE. V lost 2 bases, J lost 4 bases, and 10 bases lay in between. The CDR3 DNA sequence: TGTGCCAGCAGCTTTGAGCCCCGATACGAGCAGTACTTC. Amino acids: CASSFEPRYEQYF. Together with reference TRBV5-6 and TRBJ2-7, the CDR3 gives the full variable domain: DAGVTQSPTHLIKTRGQQVTLRCSPKSGHDTVSWYQQALGQGPQFIFQYYEEEERQRGNFPDRFSGHQFPNYSSELNVNALLLGDSALYLCASSFEPRYEQYFGPGTRLTVT.

The J gene is TRBJ2-2, the V gene TRBV5-4, with TRBD1 identical over 10 bases. The V gene's germline CDR1 is SGHNT and CDR2 YYREEE (reference sequence). The CDR3 is made up of 17 amino acids. Trimming at V came to 5 bases and at J to 2 bases, leaving 9 bases not matched to a gene. The CDR3 here is CASRSPGQGLNTGELFF. The CDR3 bases are TGTGCCAGCAGGTCTCCGGGACAGGGGCTAAACACCGGGGAGCTGTTTTTT.

The chain employs TRBV4-1 and TRBJ1-1, with 7 bases identical to TRBD1. Germline trimming cut 2 bases from V and 2 bases from J; bases unmatched to any gene: 5. The V gene's germline CDR1 is MGHRA and CDR2 YSYEKL. There are 15 residues in the CDR3. The CDR3 sequence: CASSQPRTGNTEAFF. The CDR3 DNA reads TGCGCCAGCAGCCAACCCAGGACAGGTAACACTGAAGCTTTCTTT.

In DNA form, the CDR3 reads TGTGCCAGCACCCCCCTGCTCGGGGTCCACTACGAGCAGTACTTC. Encoded protein: CASTPLLGVHYEQYF. This chain links TRBV27 with TRBJ2-7; maybe TRBD2 (5 bases). Trimming took off 7 bases at V and 3 bases at J, with 19 bases between the two ends. From germline, CDR1 is MNHEY and CDR2 SMNVEV (reference sequence). The CDR3 spans 15 residues.

The genes are TRBV9 and TRBJ2-1, with 8 bases lining up with TRBD2. Germline CDR1 is SGDLS and CDR2 is YYNGEE. This CDR3 region has 15 residues. Losses at the gene ends were 5 bases for V and 2 bases for J; bases not matched to a gene: 6. The CDR3 region has the DNA TGTGCCAGCAGTAGAGCGGGAGACACCTACAATGAGCAGTTCTTC. Translating it yields CASSRAGDTYNEQFF.

The genes are TRBV27 and TRBJ1-1, with no clear D. Germline V gene lookup returns CDR1 MNHEY and CDR2 SMNVEV (reference sequence). The CDR3 contains 13 residues. V was trimmed by 6 bases and J by 1 base, leaving 9 bases between them. CDR3 nucleotides: TGTGCCAGCAGGGGGATAGAGAACACTGAAGCTTTCTTT. This codes for CASRGIENTEAFF.

V usage is TRBV7-9 and J usage is TRBJ1-2; D possibly corresponds to TRBD1 (5 bases). V was shortened by 6 bases and J by 5 bases, with 25 bases between the two germline ends. The CDR3 sequence is 17 residues long. Germline CDR1 reads SEHNR; CDR2 reads FQNEAQ (reference sequence). This chain's CDR3 is CASSYPRGDSGPYGYTF. The CDR3 DNA is TGTGCCAGCAGTTACCCGAGAGGGGACTCAGGGCCATATGGCTACACCTTC.

The chain couples TRBV7-6 to TRBJ2-1; D could derive from TRBD1 or TRBD2 (5 bases each). In germline, CDR1 is SGHVS, CDR2 FNYEAQ. The CDR3 is 11 amino acids. V shed 10 bases and J shed 8 bases, with 12 bases lying between them. Written as DNA, the CDR3 is TGTGCCACCGCCGTGGGGGATGAGCAGTTCTTC. Its protein product is CATAVGDEQFF.

The V and J genes are TRBV7-2 and TRBJ2-1, with D possibly matching TRBD1 (6 bases). V lost 5 bases and J lost 5, with 10 bases in between. The CDR3 is made up of 13 amino acids. The germline V gene encodes CDR1 SGHTA and CDR2 FQGNSA. The CDR3 region is CASSPNRDNEQFF. For the CDR3, the DNA is TGTGCCAGCAGCCCGAACAGGGACAATGAGCAGTTCTTC.